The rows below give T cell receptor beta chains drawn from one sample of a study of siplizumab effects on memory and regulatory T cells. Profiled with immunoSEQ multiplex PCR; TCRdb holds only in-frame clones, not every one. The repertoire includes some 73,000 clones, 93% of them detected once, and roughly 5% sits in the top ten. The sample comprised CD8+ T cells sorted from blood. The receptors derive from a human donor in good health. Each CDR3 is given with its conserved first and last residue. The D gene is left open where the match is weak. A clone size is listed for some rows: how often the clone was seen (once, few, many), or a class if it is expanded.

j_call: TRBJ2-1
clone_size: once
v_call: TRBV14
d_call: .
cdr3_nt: TGTGCCAGCAGTTACCTAGCTGTGGGCTACAATGAGCAGTTCTTC
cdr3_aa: CASSYLAVGYNEQFF

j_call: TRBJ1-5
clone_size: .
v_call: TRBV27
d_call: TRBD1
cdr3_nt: TGTGCCAGCAGTACTCTGACAGGGCCGAATCAGCCCCAGCATTTT
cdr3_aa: CASSTLTGPNQPQHF

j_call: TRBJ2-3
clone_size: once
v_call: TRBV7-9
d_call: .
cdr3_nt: TGTGCCAGCAGCTTAGAGGTCGTTTACAGTAATACGCAGTATTTT
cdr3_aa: CASSLEVVYSNTQYF

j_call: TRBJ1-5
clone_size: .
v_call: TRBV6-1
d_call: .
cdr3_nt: TGTGCCAGCAGTGAAGTGTTAGGGCCGCCCCAGCATTTT
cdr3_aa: CASSEVLGPPQHF

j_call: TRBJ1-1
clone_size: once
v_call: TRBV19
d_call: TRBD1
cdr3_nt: TGTGCCAGTAGTTTCGGGGACAGGGGGAACACTGAAGCTTTCTTT
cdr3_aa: CASSFGDRGNTEAFF

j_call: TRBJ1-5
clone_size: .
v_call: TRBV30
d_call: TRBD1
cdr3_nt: TGTGCCTGGAACCCGGGACAGGGAGATCAGCCCCAGCATTTT
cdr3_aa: CAWNPGQGDQPQHF

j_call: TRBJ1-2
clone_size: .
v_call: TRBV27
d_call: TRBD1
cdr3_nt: TGTGCCAGCAGTTTCATTGGGGGACAGGGGGCCTATGGCTACACCTTC
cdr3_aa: CASSFIGGQGAYGYTF

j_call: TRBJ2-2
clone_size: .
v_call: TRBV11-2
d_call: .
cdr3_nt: TGTGCCAGCAGCCGGACCACCGGGGAGCTGTTTTTT
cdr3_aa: CASSRTTGELFF

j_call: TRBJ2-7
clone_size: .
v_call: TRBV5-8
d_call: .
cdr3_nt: TGTGCCAGCAGCCCAACCTTAACAGGGCCCGACGAGCAGTACTTC
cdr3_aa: CASSPTLTGPDEQYF

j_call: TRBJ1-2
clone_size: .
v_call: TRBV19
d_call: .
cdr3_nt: TGTGCCAGTAGCCTGACAGTTAACTATGGCTACACCTTC
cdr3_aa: CASSLTVNYGYTF

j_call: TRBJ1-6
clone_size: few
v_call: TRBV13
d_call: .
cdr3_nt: TGTGCCAGCAGCCCTCGTCTACAGGGAGGCAGCAATTCACCCCTCCACTTT
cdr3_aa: CASSPRLQGGSNSPLHF

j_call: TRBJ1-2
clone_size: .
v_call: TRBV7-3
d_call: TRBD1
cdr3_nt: TGTGCCAGCAGCCCCACACAGGGGGATCGGGGCTACACCTTC
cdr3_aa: CASSPTQGDRGYTF

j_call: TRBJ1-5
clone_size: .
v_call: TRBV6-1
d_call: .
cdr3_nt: TGTGCCAGCAGTTTAACCGGGGTGGGTCAGCCCCAGCATTTT
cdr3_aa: CASSLTGVGQPQHF

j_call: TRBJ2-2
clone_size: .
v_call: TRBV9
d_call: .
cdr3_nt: TGTGCCAGCAGCGTAGGGGGGGAGAACACCGGGGAGCTGTTTTTT
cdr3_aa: CASSVGGENTGELFF

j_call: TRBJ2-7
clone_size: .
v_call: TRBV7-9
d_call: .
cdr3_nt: TGTGCCAGCAGCCCCCCTCTGGGTTCCTACGAGCAGTACTTC
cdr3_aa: CASSPPLGSYEQYF

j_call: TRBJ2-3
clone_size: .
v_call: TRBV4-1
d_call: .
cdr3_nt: TGCGCCAGCAGCACTGGACAGCGACACACAGATACGCAGTATTTT
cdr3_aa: CASSTGQRHTDTQYF

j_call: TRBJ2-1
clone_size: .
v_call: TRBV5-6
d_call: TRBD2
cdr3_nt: TGTGCCAGCAGCTTTCGACTAGCGGGGAACAATGAGCAGTTCTTC
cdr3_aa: CASSFRLAGNNEQFF

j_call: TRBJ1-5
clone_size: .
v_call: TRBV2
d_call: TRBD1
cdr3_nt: TGTGCCAGTCGAAGGGGGACAGGGGGTTTGAGCAATCAGCCCCAGCATTTT
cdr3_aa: CASRRGTGGLSNQPQHF

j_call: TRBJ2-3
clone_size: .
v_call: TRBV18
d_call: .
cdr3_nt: TGTGCCAGCTCACCAGGGGAAGGGTGGTATACGCAGTATTTT
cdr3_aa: CASSPGEGWYTQYF